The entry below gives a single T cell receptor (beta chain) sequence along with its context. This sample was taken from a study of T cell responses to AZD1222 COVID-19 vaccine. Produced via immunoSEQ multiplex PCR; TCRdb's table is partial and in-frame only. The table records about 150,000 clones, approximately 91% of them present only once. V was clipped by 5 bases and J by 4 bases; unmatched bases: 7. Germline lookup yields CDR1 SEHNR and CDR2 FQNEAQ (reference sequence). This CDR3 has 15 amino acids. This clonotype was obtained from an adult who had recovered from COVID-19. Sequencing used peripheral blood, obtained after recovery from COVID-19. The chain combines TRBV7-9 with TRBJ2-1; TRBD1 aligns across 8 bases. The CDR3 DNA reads TGTGCCAGCAGCCCCCCGGACAGGGCGTACAATGAGCAGTTCTTC. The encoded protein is CASSPPDRAYNEQFF.